A single sample gave rise to the 16 T cell receptor beta chains below, sequenced in a study of shared clonotypes between healthy human individuals. Sequencing used immunoSEQ multiplex PCR; TCRdb keeps in-frame clones, though not all of them. Of some 2,500,000 clones detected, less than 95% appear once; the ten largest clones hold 0.37%. The sample was naive CD4+ T cells from PBMCs. Subset denoted: CD45RA+ positively selected. All receptors derive from a young man in good health. Some clones in this sample may be carry-over from other donors' samples.

The chain employs TRBV7-9 and TRBJ2-3; TRBD2 is a possible D gene (5 bases). The germline gives CDR1 SEHNR, CDR2 FQNEAQ (reference sequence). Trimming took off 3 bases at V and 0 bases at J, with 10 bases between the two ends. The CDR3 consists of 15 residues. The CDR3 nucleotides are TGTGCCAGCAGCTTTGACGGCGGGAGCACAGATACGCAGTATTTT. Amino acid sequence: CASSFDGGSTDTQYF.

This rearrangement joins TRBV25-1 to TRBJ1-1; 9 nucleotides line up with TRBD1. V lost 4 bases and J lost 1; bases outside the gene matches: 4. Germline V gene sequence: CDR1 MGHDK, CDR2 SYGVNS. The CDR3 spans 15 residues. The CDR3 spells CASSGRTGENTEAFF. CDR3 in DNA: TGTGCCAGCAGTGGCCGGACAGGGGAGAACACTGAAGCTTTCTTT.

The rearrangement links TRBV10-1 to TRBJ2-7, with 11 bases identical to TRBD1. Germline assignment: CDR1 WNHNN and CDR2 SYGVQD (reference sequence). The V segment lost 1 base and the J segment 12 bases; nucleotides outside the gene matches: 11. The length of the CDR3 is 15 residues. CDR3 nucleotides: TGCGCCAGCAGTGAGTGGACAGGGGGCGTGACTACCCTGTACTTC. It is translated as CASSEWTGGVTTLYF.

The chain combines TRBV25-1 with TRBJ2-7; TRBD1 is a possible D gene (6 bases). V was trimmed by 4 bases and J by 3 bases, leaving 10 bases between them. The CDR3 loop spans 13 amino acids. From germline, CDR1 is MGHDK and CDR2 SYGVNS. DNA of the CDR3: TGTGCCAGCAGTGGGGACAACCACTACGAGCAGTACTTC. It yields the protein CASSGDNHYEQYF.

This clone was detected only once. This chain uses TRBV10-3 with TRBJ2-5, with D maybe TRBD2 (6 bases). Germline values: CDR1 ENHRY, CDR2 SYGVKD. CDR3 size: 15 residues. V was trimmed by 7 bases and J by 3 bases, leaving 18 bases between them. Written as DNA, the CDR3 is TGTGCCATCAAGGCCGAGTTGCGGGGTAAAGAGACCCAGTACTTC. It codes for CAIKAELRGKETQYF.

J is TRBJ1-2 and V is TRBV28, with D tentatively TRBD1 (6 bases). V was clipped by 4 bases and J by 7 bases, with 16 bases between them. Germline CDR1 is MDHEN and CDR2 is SYDVKM. The CDR3 sequence is 14 residues long. This chain's CDR3 is CASSSGTFEPGYTF. The CDR3, as DNA: TGTGCCAGCAGTTCCGGGACATTCGAGCCTGGCTACACCTTC.

The CDR3: CASSITDNYGYTF. CDR3 sequence (DNA): TGCGCCAGCAGCATTACAGATAACTATGGCTACACCTTC. The chain carries TRBV5-1 and TRBJ1-2, with D uncertain. Trimming took 4 bases from V and 1 from J, leaving 8 bases between them. The CDR3 is made up of 13 amino acids. Per germline, CDR1 SGHRS and CDR2 YFSETQ.

Notes on this clone: This CDR3 is also generated by other DNA sequences in the sample. V gene TRBV10-3 combines with J gene TRBJ2-3; D uncertain. The CDR3 is 12 amino acids. V was clipped by 3 bases and J by 1 base, with 2 bases between them. Germline assignment: CDR1 ENHRY and CDR2 SYGVKD. The CDR3 DNA is TGTGCCATCAGTGATGGCACAGATACGCAGTATTTT. This translates into CAISDGTDTQYF.

This chain joins TRBV29-1 and TRBJ2-1; 8 bases align to TRBD1. CDR1 and CDR2 (germline): SQVTM, ANQGSEA. The CDR3 has 14 amino acids. The ends lost 7 bases at V and 2 bases at J; junction bases unmatched: 7. DNA of the CDR3: TGCAGCGGGACAGGGAGTTATCCCTACAATGAGCAGTTCTTC. As protein: CSGTGSYPYNEQFF.

The chain's CDR3 is CASTELRPGDGNQPQHF. In DNA form, the CDR3 reads TGTGCCAGTACCGAACTTCGGCCAGGGGACGGCAATCAGCCCCAGCATTTT. J is TRBJ1-5 and V is TRBV19, with a weak D call TRBD1 (6 bases). Germline-derived CDR1 and CDR2 are LNHDA and SQIVND (reference sequence). CDR3 length: 17 amino acids. Trimming removed 7 bases at V and 2 bases at J, with 21 bases between.

The chain carries TRBV5-4 and TRBJ2-3; 10 bases agree with TRBD2. Trimming cost V 4 bases and J 6 bases; bases outside gene matches: 11. The germline gives CDR1 SGHNT, CDR2 YYREEE (reference sequence). The CDR3 has 16 amino acids. In DNA, the CDR3 is TGTGCCAGCAGCCCGAATCTAGCGGGAGCGTCGGATACGCAGTATTTT. As protein: CASSPNLAGASDTQYF.

Note on this clone: Other nucleotide sequences in the sample specify the same CDR3. The genes are TRBV19 and TRBJ1-2, with a tentative D call TRBD1 (5 bases). The CDR3 totals 14 residues. The germline V gene has CDR1 LNHDA and CDR2 SQIVND (reference sequence). V was trimmed by 3 bases and J by 4 bases, leaving 12 bases between them. The CDR3 loop reads CASSIPGPSYGYTF. In nucleotides, the CDR3 is TGTGCCAGTAGTATTCCGGGACCCAGCTATGGCTACACCTTC.

The chain uses TRBV6-1 and TRBJ1-1; D is undetermined. The germline V gene encodes CDR1 MNHNS and CDR2 SASEGT. V lost 2 bases and J 3 bases, leaving 7 bases between the germline ends. The CDR3 runs to 13 residues. CDR3 sequence reads: CASSESSDTEAFF. The CDR3 coding sequence is TGTGCCAGCAGTGAATCTTCGGACACTGAAGCTTTCTTT.

This chain uses TRBV19 with TRBJ1-5; the D gene is possibly TRBD1 (5 bases). The CDR3 is 15 residues long. Trimming left V 3 bases short and J 5 bases short, with 14 bases between. Germline V CDR1 and CDR2: LNHDA, SQIVND (reference sequence). The CDR3 nucleotides read TGTGCCAGTAGTATTCCAGGGCGTGTGGATCAGCCCCAGCATTTT. It translates to CASSIPGRVDQPQHF.

This chain joins TRBV4-2 and TRBJ1-1, with a possible D match to TRBD1 (5 bases). Germline V gene lookup returns CDR1 LGHNA and CDR2 YNFKEQ. There are 14 residues in the CDR3. Between the trimmed V and J ends, which lost 4 bases and 0 bases, there was a span of 9 bases. CDR3 DNA: TGTGCCAGCAGCCGGTCAGGGATGAACACTGAAGCTTTCTTT. Translating it yields CASSRSGMNTEAFF.

The chain uses TRBV7-3 and TRBJ1-1; D ambiguous. V lost 6 bases to trimming and J lost 1 base, with 9 bases between them. Germline assignment: CDR1 SGHTA and CDR2 FQGTGA. The length of the CDR3 is 13 residues. The CDR3 DNA is TGTGCCAGCAGTCAACACCCGAACACTGAAGCTTTCTTT. Protein product: CASSQHPNTEAFF.